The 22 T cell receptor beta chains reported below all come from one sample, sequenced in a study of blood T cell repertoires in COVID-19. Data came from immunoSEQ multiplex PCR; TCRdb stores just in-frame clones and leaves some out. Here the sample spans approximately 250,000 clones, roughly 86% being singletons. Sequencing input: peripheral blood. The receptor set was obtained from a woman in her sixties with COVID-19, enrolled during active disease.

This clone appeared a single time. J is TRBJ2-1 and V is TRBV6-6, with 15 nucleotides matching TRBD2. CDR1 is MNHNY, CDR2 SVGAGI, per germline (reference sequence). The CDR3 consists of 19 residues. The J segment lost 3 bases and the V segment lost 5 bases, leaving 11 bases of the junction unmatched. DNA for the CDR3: TGTGCCAGCAGTCGCGGTGGACTAGCGGGAGGGGGGATCTACAATGAGCAGTTCTTC. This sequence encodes CASSRGGLAGGGIYNEQFF.

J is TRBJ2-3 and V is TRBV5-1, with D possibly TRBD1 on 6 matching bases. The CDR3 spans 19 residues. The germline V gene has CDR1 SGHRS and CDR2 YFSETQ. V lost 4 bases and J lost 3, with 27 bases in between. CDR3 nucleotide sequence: TGCGCCAGCAGCCCCCGTAGGACAGTCCAGGCATTAAGGACAGATACGCAGTATTTT. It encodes CASSPRRTVQALRTDTQYF.

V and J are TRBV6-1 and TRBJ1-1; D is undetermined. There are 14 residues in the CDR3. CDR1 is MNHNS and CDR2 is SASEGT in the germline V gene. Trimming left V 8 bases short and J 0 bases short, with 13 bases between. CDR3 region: CASSQADLNTEAFF. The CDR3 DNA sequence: TGTGCCAGCTCCCAAGCGGACCTGAACACTGAAGCTTTCTTT.

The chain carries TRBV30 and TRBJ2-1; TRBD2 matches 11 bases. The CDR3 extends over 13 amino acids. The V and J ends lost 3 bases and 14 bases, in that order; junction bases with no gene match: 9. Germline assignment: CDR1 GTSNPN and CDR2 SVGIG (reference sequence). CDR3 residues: CAWRAGTSGGEFF. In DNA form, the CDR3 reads TGTGCCTGGAGGGCCGGGACTAGCGGAGGAGAGTTCTTC.

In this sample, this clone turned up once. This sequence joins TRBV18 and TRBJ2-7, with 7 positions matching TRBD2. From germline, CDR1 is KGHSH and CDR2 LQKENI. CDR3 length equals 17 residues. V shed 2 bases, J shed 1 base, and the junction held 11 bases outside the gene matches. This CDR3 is CASSPVTDHSGSYEQYF. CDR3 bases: TGTGCCAGCTCACCAGTGACAGACCATAGCGGGTCCTACGAGCAGTACTTC.

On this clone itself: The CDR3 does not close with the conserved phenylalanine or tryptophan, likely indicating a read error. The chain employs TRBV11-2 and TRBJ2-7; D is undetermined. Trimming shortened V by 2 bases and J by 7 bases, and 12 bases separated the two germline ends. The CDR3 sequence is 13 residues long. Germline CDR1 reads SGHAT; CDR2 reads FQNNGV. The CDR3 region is CASSLFGQGEQYL. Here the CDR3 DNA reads TGTGCCAGCAGCTTATTTGGGCAAGGTGAGCAGTACCTC.

The DNA of the CDR3 is TGTGCCAGCAGCCAAGCTTCAGGATTCGGTCAGCCCCAGCATTTT. Translation: CASSQASGFGQPQHF. This chain joins TRBV3-1 (or the pseudogene TRBV3-2) and TRBJ1-5; D ambiguous. V was trimmed by 1 base and J by 6 bases, leaving 13 bases between them. Germline V gives CDR1 LGHDT, CDR2 YNNKEL (reference sequence). The CDR3 is made up of 15 amino acids.

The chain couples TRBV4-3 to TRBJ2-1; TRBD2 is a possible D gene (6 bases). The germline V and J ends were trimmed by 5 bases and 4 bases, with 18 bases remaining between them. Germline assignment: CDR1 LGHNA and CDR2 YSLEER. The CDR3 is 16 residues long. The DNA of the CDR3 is TGCGCCAGCAGCGCTCAGCTAGCGAGCCAATACAATGAGCAGTTCTTC. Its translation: CASSAQLASQYNEQFF.

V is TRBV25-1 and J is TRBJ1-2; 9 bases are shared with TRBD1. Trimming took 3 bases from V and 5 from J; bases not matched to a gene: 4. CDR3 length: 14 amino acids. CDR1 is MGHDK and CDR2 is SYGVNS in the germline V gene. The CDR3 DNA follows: TGTGCCAGCAGTGAGACAGGGGGAGGGTATGGCTACACCTTC. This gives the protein CASSETGGGYGYTF.

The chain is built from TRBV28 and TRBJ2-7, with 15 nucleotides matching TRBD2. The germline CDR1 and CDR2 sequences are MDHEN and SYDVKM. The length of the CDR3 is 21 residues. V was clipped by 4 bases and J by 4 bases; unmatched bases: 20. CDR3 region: CASSSNAWTSGRVGTLYEQYF. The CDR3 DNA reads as TGTGCCAGCAGTTCAAATGCGTGGACTAGCGGGAGGGTCGGGACTTTATACGAGCAGTACTTC. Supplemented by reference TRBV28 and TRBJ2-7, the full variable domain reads DVKVTQSSRYLVKRTGEKVFLECVQDMDHENMFWYRQDPGLGLRLIYFSYDVKMKEKGDIPEGYSVSREKKERFSLILESASTNQTSMYLCASSSNAWTSGRVGTLYEQYFGPGTRLTVT.

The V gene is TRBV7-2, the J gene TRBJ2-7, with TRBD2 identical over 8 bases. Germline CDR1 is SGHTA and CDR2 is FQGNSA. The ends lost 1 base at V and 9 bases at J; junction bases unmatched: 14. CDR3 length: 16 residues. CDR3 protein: CASSLDRYLAGPWQYF. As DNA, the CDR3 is TGTGCCAGCAGCTTAGATCGGTACCTAGCGGGCCCCTGGCAGTACTTC.

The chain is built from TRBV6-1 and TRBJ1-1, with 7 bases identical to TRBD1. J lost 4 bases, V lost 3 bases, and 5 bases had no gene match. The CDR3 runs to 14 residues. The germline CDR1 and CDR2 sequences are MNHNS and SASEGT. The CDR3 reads CASSERAGGTEAFF. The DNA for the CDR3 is TGTGCCAGCAGTGAGAGGGCAGGGGGCACTGAAGCTTTCTTT.

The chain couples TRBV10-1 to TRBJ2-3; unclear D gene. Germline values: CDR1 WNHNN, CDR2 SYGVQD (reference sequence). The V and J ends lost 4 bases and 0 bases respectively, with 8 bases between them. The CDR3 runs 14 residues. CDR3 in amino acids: CASSAATSTDTQYF. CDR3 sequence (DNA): TGCGCCAGCAGTGCCGCTACTAGCACAGATACGCAGTATTTT.

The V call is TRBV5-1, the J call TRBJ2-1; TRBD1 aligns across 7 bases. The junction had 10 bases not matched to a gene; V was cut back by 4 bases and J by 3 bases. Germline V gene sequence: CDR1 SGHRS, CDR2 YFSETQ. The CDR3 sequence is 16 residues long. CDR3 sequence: CASSGTTGFGYNEQFF. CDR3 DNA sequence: TGCGCCAGCAGCGGAACGACAGGGTTCGGCTACAATGAGCAGTTCTTC. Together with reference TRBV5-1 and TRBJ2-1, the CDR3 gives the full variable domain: KAGVTQTPRYLIKTRGQQVTLSCSPISGHRSVSWYQQTPGQGLQFLFEYFSETQRNKGNFPGRFSGRQFSNSRSEMNVSTLELGDSALYLCASSGTTGFGYNEQFFGPGTRLTVL.

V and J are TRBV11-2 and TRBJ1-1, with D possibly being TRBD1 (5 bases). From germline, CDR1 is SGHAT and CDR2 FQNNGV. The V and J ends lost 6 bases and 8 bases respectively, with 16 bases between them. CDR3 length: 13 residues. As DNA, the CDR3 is TGTGCCAGCAGGGCCGGGGGGAGACGAGAAGCTTTCTTT. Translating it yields CASRAGGRREAFF.

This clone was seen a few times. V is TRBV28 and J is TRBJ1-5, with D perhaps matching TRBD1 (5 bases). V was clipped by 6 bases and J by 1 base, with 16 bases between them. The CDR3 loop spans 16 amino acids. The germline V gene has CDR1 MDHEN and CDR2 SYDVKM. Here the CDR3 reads CASRTNRRASNQPQHF. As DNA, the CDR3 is TGTGCCAGCAGAACGAACAGGAGGGCGAGCAATCAGCCCCAGCATTTT.

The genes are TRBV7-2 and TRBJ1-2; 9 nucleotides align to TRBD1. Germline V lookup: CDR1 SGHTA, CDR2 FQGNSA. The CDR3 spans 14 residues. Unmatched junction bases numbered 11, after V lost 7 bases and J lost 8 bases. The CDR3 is CASTRPGTGHGYTF. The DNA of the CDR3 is TGTGCCAGCACTCGCCCCGGGACAGGGCACGGCTACACCTTC. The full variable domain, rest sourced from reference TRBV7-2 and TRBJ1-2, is GAGVSQSPSNKVTEKGKDVELRCDPISGHTALYWYRQSLGQGLEFLIYFQGNSAPDKSGLPSDRFSAERTGGSVSTLTIQRTQQEDSAVYLCASTRPGTGHGYTFGSGTRLTVV.

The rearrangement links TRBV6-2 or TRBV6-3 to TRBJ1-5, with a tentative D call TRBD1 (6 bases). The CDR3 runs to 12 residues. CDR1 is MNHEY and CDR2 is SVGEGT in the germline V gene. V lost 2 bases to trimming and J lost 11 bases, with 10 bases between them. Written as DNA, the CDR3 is TGTGCCAGCAGTTACGGACAGTCGACCCAGCATTTT. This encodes CASSYGQSTQHF.

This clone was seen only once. This CDR3 reads CASSTISGDQPQHF. The CDR3 DNA sequence: TGTGCCAGCAGCACTATTTCGGGGGATCAGCCCCAGCATTTT. The J gene is TRBJ1-5, the V gene TRBV5-6, with D perhaps TRBD1 (5 bases). V lost 4 bases, J lost 5 bases, and 13 bases lay in between. There are 14 residues in the CDR3. CDR1 is SGHDT, CDR2 YYEEEE, per germline.

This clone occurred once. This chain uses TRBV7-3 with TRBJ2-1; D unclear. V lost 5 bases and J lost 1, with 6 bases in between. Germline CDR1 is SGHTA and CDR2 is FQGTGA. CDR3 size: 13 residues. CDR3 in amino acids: CASSPTSYNEQFF. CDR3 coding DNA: TGTGCCAGCAGCCCCACTTCCTACAATGAGCAGTTCTTC.

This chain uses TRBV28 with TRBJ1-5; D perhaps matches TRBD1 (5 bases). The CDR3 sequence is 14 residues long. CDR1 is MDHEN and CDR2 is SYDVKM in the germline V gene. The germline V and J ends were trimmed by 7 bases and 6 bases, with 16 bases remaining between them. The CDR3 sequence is CASIYSGISQPQHF. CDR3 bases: TGTGCCAGCATCTATTCAGGGATTTCTCAGCCCCAGCATTTT.

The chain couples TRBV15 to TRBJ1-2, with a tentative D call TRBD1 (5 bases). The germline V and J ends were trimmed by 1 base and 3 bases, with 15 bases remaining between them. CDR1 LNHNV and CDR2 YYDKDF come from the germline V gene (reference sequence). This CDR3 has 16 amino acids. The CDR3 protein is CATSRGRPGGDYGYTF. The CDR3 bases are TGTGCCACCAGCAGAGGACGGCCAGGAGGGGACTATGGCTACACCTTC.